These T cell receptor beta chains were read from a single sample in a study of T cells in Graves' hyperthyroidism and ophthalmopathy. A single record per CDR3 protein comes from TCRdb applying MiXCR to the multiplex PCR reads. Of some 270,000 distinct CDR3 sequences in the sample, more than 20% were seen once. The material sequenced was blood. These receptor sequences come from a middle-aged woman with Graves' ophthalmopathy. CDR3s include the opening cysteine and the closing phenylalanine or tryptophan. A D gene is named only where the DNA matches it firmly. Clone size is not always given. Where it is, it says once, few, many or a class for expanded clones.

size	D	V	J	DNA	CDR3
.	.	TRBV12-3/TRBV12-4	TRBJ1-2	TGTGCCAGCAGTTTTTCGGGGCGTAGCTATGGCTACACCTTC	CASSFSGRSYGYTF
many	.	TRBV9	TRBJ1-2	TGTGCCAGCAGCTCAACTCTTAACTATGGCTACACCTTC	CASSSTLNYGYTF
.	.	TRBV28	TRBJ1-2	TGTGCCAGCGACGAGGGAAACTATGGCTACAACTTC	CASDEGNYGYNF
few	.	TRBV15	TRBJ2-7	TGTGCCACCAGTGAACAGGGCCCCGAGGTTTACGAGCAGTACTTC	CATSEQGPEVYEQYF
many	TRBD1	TRBV7-9	TRBJ1-1	TGTGCCAGCAGCCCGATGACAGGGGGCGTGGAAGCTTTCTTT	CASSPMTGGVEAFF
many	TRBD1	TRBV7-3	TRBJ1-2	TGTGCCAGCAGCCCCCGGGACAGGGCAGACTATGGCTACACCTTC	CASSPRDRADYGYTF
many	TRBD2	TRBV13	TRBJ2-7	TGTGCCAGCAGCTTAGGGGGCGGACTAGCGGGTTACGAGCAGTACTTC	CASSLGGGLAGYEQYF
many	TRBD2	TRBV7-2	TRBJ2-5	TGTGCCTGCGCCAGCGGGAGGGCGAAGACCCAGTACTTC	CACASGRAKTQYF
many	.	TRBV11-2	TRBJ2-7	TGTGCCACCCGACGGACTAACGGAGGAAGGGACGAGCAGCACTTC	CATRRTNGGRDEQHF
many	TRBD1	TRBV5-6	TRBJ1-1	TGTGCCAGCACCGTTGCGGACAGGGAGAACACTGAAGCTTTCTTT	CASTVADRENTEAFF
.	TRBD1	TRBV27	TRBJ1-2	TGTGCCAGTAGACAGGGGGCGAACTATGGCTACACCTTC	CASRQGANYGYTF
many	.	TRBV6-1	TRBJ1-5	TGTGCCAGCAGTGCGACAGGACATCAGCCCCAGCATTTT	CASSATGHQPQHF
many	.	TRBV12-3/TRBV12-4	TRBJ1-5	TGTGCCAGCAGTTTAGATGGATTTGGCAATCAGCCCCAGCATTTT	CASSLDGFGNQPQHF
many	.	TRBV30	TRBJ1-5	TGTGCCTGGAGTGCATCCAACTTGCAGCCCCAGCATTTT	CAWSASNLQPQHF
many	TRBD2	TRBV6-5	TRBJ2-4	TGTGCCAGCAGTTACTCGGGACTAGCGGAGGGGGGAGCCAAAAACATTCAGTACTTC	CASSYSGLAEGGAKNIQYF
.	.	TRBV20-1	TRBJ1-1	TGCAGTGCTAAGCCCCTGGGAGCGGGGACTGAAGCTTTCTTT	CSAKPLGAGTEAFF
many	.	TRBV7-9	TRBJ2-5	TGTGCCAGCAGCTTCGGGGGAGAGACCCAGTACTTC	CASSFGGETQYF
many	TRBD2	TRBV4-1	TRBJ2-7	TGCGCCAGCAGCCAAGTATTAGCGGGAGGCTTCGGGCAGTACTTC	CASSQVLAGGFGQYF
many	.	TRBV6-1	TRBJ2-7	TGTGCCAGCAGTGAAGCCTCCCTCGGGGAATGGTCCTACGAGCAGTACTTC	CASSEASLGEWSYEQYF
many	.	TRBV29-1	TRBJ2-2	TGCAGCGTTGCACGGGAACACGGGCCCGGCGGGGAGCTGTTTTTT	CSVAREHGPGGELFF
.	.	TRBV20-1	TRBJ2-5	TGCAGTGCCCCCCTGCTATCGACGAAGACCCAGTACTTC	CSAPLLSTKTQYF
.	TRBD1	TRBV28	TRBJ1-2	TGTGCTAGCAGTTGGGGACAGGGCCTGTTTGGCTACACCTTC	CASSWGQGLFGYTF
.	.	TRBV10-3	TRBJ2-5	TGTGCCATCAGTGAGGAAGGTGCATCGCGCGTTGGGAAGACCCAGTACTTC	CAISEEGASRVGKTQYF
.	.	TRBV6-2/TRBV6-3	TRBJ2-7	TGTGCCAGCAGTAAAGGGAGCGTGACCGGGTACGAGCAGTACTTC	CASSKGSVTGYEQYF
many	.	TRBV20-1	TRBJ2-4	TGCAGTGCTGAAGAGGTTCTAGCAGAAGACATTCAGTACTTC	CSAEEVLAEDIQYF
many	.	TRBV30	TRBJ2-5	TGTGCCTGGAGTGTAATGGGAGTGAGGGGGGAGACCCAGTACTTC	CAWSVMGVRGETQYF
many	.	TRBV13	TRBJ2-1	TGTGCCAGCAGCTTCAAACGGTACAATGAGCAGTTCTTC	CASSFKRYNEQFF
many	.	TRBV18	TRBJ2-2	TGCGCCAGCAGCCCGGGACCCACCGGGGAGCTGTTTTTT	CASSPGPTGELFF
many	TRBD1	TRBV20-1	TRBJ1-5	TGCAGTGCTCGGGGGGACAGATATCAGCCCCAGCATTTT	CSARGDRYQPQHF
many	.	TRBV27	TRBJ1-1	TGTGCCAGCAGTGCACAGGGTTTTGACACTGAAGCTTTCTTT	CASSAQGFDTEAFF
many	.	TRBV7-9	TRBJ2-7	TGTGCCAGCAGCTTAGTAGTCTACGAGCAGTACTTC	CASSLVVYEQYF
many	.	TRBV29-1	TRBJ2-2	TGCAGCGTTGCTTTAGGGAGTCTCACCGGGGAGCTGTTTTTT	CSVALGSLTGELFF
many	TRBD2	TRBV20-1	TRBJ2-5	TGCAGTGCTACCGGGACTAGCCAAGAGACCCAGTACTTC	CSATGTSQETQYF
.	.	TRBV30	TRBJ2-7	TGTGCCTGGAGTACGGGGGATACCTACGAGCAGTACTTC	CAWSTGDTYEQYF
many	TRBD2	TRBV7-2	TRBJ2-7	TGTGCCAGCAGCCCCGCTGAGCGGGACTCCTACGAGCAGTACTTC	CASSPAERDSYEQYF
many	TRBD2	TRBV6-1	TRBJ2-7	TGTGCCAGCACGGAAGGCGGGAGGGGGTCCTACGAGCAGTACTTC	CASTEGGRGSYEQYF
.	.	TRBV6-1	TRBJ1-5	TGTGCCAGCAGTGAAAGGTGGGATCAGCCCCAGCATTTT	CASSERWDQPQHF